The 30 T cell receptor beta chains below come from one sample, sequenced in a study of OX40 agonist ivuxolimab in advanced cancers. Produced via immunoSEQ multiplex PCR; TCRdb's table is partial and in-frame only. Counted here are tens of thousands of clones, roughly four fifths occurring once; the ten biggest clones make up 3.4%. The material sequenced was CD4+ or CD8+ T cells sorted from blood, taken in a trial of the OX40 agonist ivuxolimab. Every receptor here comes from an adult with an advanced solid tumor such as melanoma, head and neck, liver or kidney cancer.

V and J are TRBV25-1 and TRBJ1-2; the D gene is possibly TRBD1 (5 bases). Germline CDR1 is MGHDK and CDR2 is SYGVNS. The germline V and J ends were trimmed by 2 bases and 7 bases, with 14 bases remaining between them. The CDR3 extends over 14 amino acids. This CDR3 reads CASSETTASGGYTF. The CDR3, as DNA: TGTGCCAGCAGTGAAACGACAGCGTCAGGTGGCTACACCTTC.

The rearrangement uses TRBV21-1 and TRBJ1-6. TRBV21-1 is recorded as a pseudogene. This CDR3 has 17 residues. CDR3 protein: CASSNCTRVWRNSPLHF. The CDR3 region has the DNA TGTGCCAGCAGCAATTGCACGCGGGTATGGAGGAATTCACCCCTCCACTTT.

The sample holds one count of this clone. V gene TRBV11-3 combines with J gene TRBJ1-2; D uncertain. CDR1 is SGHNT and CDR2 is YENEEA in the germline V gene. The CDR3 has 13 residues. V was pared by 5 bases and J by 8 bases, with 15 bases between. The CDR3 here is CASSQTLSRGYTF. In nucleotides, the CDR3 is TGTGCCAGCAGCCAGACTCTTTCTAGGGGCTACACCTTC.

CDR3 region: CASSPGQNYGYTF. DNA for the CDR3: TGTGCCAGCAGCCCGGGACAGAACTATGGCTACACCTTC. The V gene is TRBV14, the J gene TRBJ1-2; 7 nucleotides agree with TRBD1. Germline trimming cut 4 bases from V and 2 bases from J; bases unmatched to any gene: 1. CDR3 size: 13 residues. Germline V lookup: CDR1 SGHDN, CDR2 FVKESK. Together with reference TRBV14 and TRBJ1-2, the CDR3 gives the full variable domain: EAGVTQFPSHSVIEKGQTVTLRCDPISGHDNLYWYRRVMGKEIKFLLHFVKESKQDESGMPNNRFLAERTGGTYSTLKVQPAELEDSGVYFCASSPGQNYGYTFGSGTRLTVV.

The chain is built from TRBV7-8 and TRBJ2-7; possibly TRBD2 for D (6 bases). The CDR3 loop spans 17 amino acids. Germline V gene data show CDR1 as SGHVS and CDR2 as FQNEAQ. The V and J ends lost 1 base and 2 bases respectively, with 18 bases between them. The CDR3 sequence: CASSLDVGGALTYEQYF. In DNA, the CDR3 is TGTGCCAGCAGCTTAGATGTGGGGGGTGCCCTAACCTACGAGCAGTACTTC.

This clone was picked up one time. The gene calls are TRBV6-5 and TRBJ2-5; 11 bases fit TRBD1. Germline V gene sequence: CDR1 MNHEY, CDR2 SVGAGI. V lost 6 bases and J lost 0; bases outside the gene matches: 3. The CDR3 has 15 residues. The CDR3 DNA reads as TGTGCCAGCAGGCGGGACAGGGGGTACCAAGAGACCCAGTACTTC. This translates into CASRRDRGYQETQYF.

The gene calls are TRBV11-1 and TRBJ2-1; no clear D. The germline V and J ends were trimmed by 2 bases and 4 bases, with 9 bases remaining between them. Germline CDR1 reads SGHAT; CDR2 reads FQDESV (reference sequence). The CDR3 loop spans 14 amino acids. Here the CDR3 reads CASSLSDSYNEQFF. The DNA for the CDR3 is TGTGCCAGCAGCTTAAGTGATTCGTACAATGAGCAGTTCTTC.

The rearrangement uses TRBV10-3 and TRBJ1-1; D unresolved. Trimming pared 4 bases from V and 1 base from J, leaving 16 bases between. The CDR3 consists of 16 residues. Germline values: CDR1 ENHRY, CDR2 SYGVKD. The CDR3 DNA follows: TGTGCCATCAGTGCATTGACTGCAGGATCGAACACTGAAGCTTTCTTT. Its translation: CAISALTAGSNTEAFF.

This clone was counted between two and nine times. The rearrangement links TRBV19 to TRBJ2-1; 16 nucleotides match TRBD2. CDR1 is LNHDA, CDR2 SQIVND, per germline (reference sequence). The CDR3 runs 18 residues. The junction had 3 bases not matched to a gene; V was cut back by 3 bases and J by 1 base. CDR3 DNA: TGTGCCAGTAGTATGGGACTAGCGGGGGGGCGGTCCTACAATGAGCAGTTCTTC. Amino acid sequence: CASSMGLAGGRSYNEQFF. Supplemented by reference TRBV19 and TRBJ2-1, the full variable domain reads DGGITQSPKYLFRKEGQNVTLSCEQNLNHDAMYWYRQDPGQGLRLIYYSQIVNDFQKGDIAEGYSVSREKKESFPLTVTSAQKNPTAFYLCASSMGLAGGRSYNEQFFGPGTRLTVL.

This chain connects TRBV27 to TRBJ1-2; 9 nucleotides match TRBD1. This CDR3 has 16 amino acids. V shed 6 bases and J 4 bases; nucleotides not matched to a gene: 12. CDR1 and CDR2 (germline): MNHEY, SMNVEV (reference sequence). DNA for the CDR3: TGTGCCAGCAGGGAATTTAGGGACAGGGCCATCTATGGCTACACCTTC. This translates into CASREFRDRAIYGYTF.

The V call is TRBV18, the J call TRBJ2-1; 8 bases are a match to TRBD1. Losses at the gene ends were 3 bases for V and 2 bases for J; bases not matched to a gene: 3. This CDR3 spans 15 amino acids. Germline CDR1 KGHSH, CDR2 LQKENI. The CDR3 sequence: CASSPDRGAYNEQFF. The CDR3 DNA reads TGTGCCAGCTCACCCGACAGGGGTGCCTACAATGAGCAGTTCTTC.

V is TRBV7-2 and J is TRBJ2-7; D perhaps matches TRBD1 (6 bases). The CDR3 contains 13 residues. CDR1 is SGHTA, CDR2 FQGNSA, per germline. The V gene lost 8 bases and the J gene lost 3 bases, with 14 bases spanning the gap. Here the CDR3 DNA reads TGTGCCAGCGCGCAGGGGAGCTTCTACGAGCAGTACTTC. Translating gives CASAQGSFYEQYF.

The chain's CDR3 is CASSVADRETQYF. CDR3 sequence (DNA): TGTGCCAGCAGCGTGGCGGACAGGGAGACCCAGTACTTC. The chain joins TRBV7-9 to TRBJ2-5; TRBD1 aligns across 7 bases. Germline-derived CDR1 and CDR2 are SEHNR and FQNEAQ (reference sequence). V lost 5 bases, J lost 5 bases, and 5 bases stayed unmatched. CDR3 size: 13 residues.

The rearrangement uses TRBV6-1 and TRBJ2-7, with D unresolved. V shed 4 bases and J shed 6 bases, with 7 bases lying between them. From germline, CDR1 is MNHNS and CDR2 SASEGT. CDR3 size: 11 residues. This CDR3 reads CASSVGFEQYF. The DNA for the CDR3 is TGTGCCAGCAGTGTAGGGTTCGAGCAGTACTTC.

This clone is a singleton in its sample. The chain has TRBV28 and TRBJ2-4; D unclear. This CDR3 has 14 residues. Trimming cost V 6 bases and J 7 bases, with 16 bases left between them. Per the germline V gene, CDR1 is MDHEN and CDR2 is SYDVKM. This chain's CDR3 is CASRPGSDVNIQYF. The CDR3 DNA follows: TGTGCCAGCAGACCGGGCTCGGACGTCAACATTCAGTACTTC.

The rearrangement uses TRBV5-4 and TRBJ2-1, with D unresolved. The length of the CDR3 is 14 residues. Trimming stripped 3 bases from V and 0 bases from J, with 7 bases between. Looked up from germline, CDR1 is SGHNT and CDR2 is YYREEE (reference sequence). CDR3 nucleotides: TGTGCCAGCAGCTCGGGCCTCTCCTACAATGAGCAGTTCTTC. It specifies CASSSGLSYNEQFF.

The chain uses TRBV7-9 and TRBJ2-3; D call uncertain. Trimming shortened V by 5 bases and J by 11 bases, and 14 bases separated the two germline ends. This CDR3 is 12 amino acids long. Germline assignment: CDR1 SEHNR and CDR2 FQNEAQ (reference sequence). DNA for the CDR3: TGTGCCAGCAGCCAAACAAGTAAACGGCAGTATTTT. Its translation is CASSQTSKRQYF.

In its sample, this clone was seen once. In DNA form, the CDR3 reads TGTGCCAGCAGTGCCGGTAGGGTCGGGAGCGAGCAGTACTTC. It is translated as CASSAGRVGSEQYF. The chain recombines TRBV2 with TRBJ2-7; possible D gene TRBD2, 6 bases. The CDR3 is made up of 14 amino acids. CDR1 SNHLY and CDR2 FYNNEI come from the germline V gene. V gave up 4 bases and J gave up 6 bases, with 16 bases separating them.

In its sample, this clone was seen a few times. This chain joins TRBV6-6 and TRBJ1-2; D is unresolved. CDR1 is MNHNY and CDR2 is SVGAGI in the germline V gene (reference sequence). The CDR3 runs 13 residues. Trimming stripped 6 bases from V and 6 bases from J, with 14 bases between. Here the CDR3 reads CASRPPVVDGYTF. CDR3 coding DNA: TGTGCCAGCAGGCCCCCTGTGGTCGATGGCTACACCTTC.

The genes are TRBV11-2 and TRBJ2-7; D is ambiguous. Deletions cut 5 bases from V and 9 bases from J, with 14 bases between. This CDR3 has 12 residues. The germline V gene encodes CDR1 SGHAT and CDR2 FQNNGV. The CDR3 here is CASSLTPTGQYF. CDR3 coding DNA: TGTGCCAGCAGCCTCACCCCGACCGGGCAGTACTTC. The full variable domain, with the rest looked up from reference TRBV11-2 and TRBJ2-7, is EAGVAQSPRYKIIEKRQSVAFWCNPISGHATLYWYQQILGQGPKLLIQFQNNGVVDDSQLPKDRFSAERLKGVDSTLKIQPAKLEDSAVYLCASSLTPTGQYFGPGTRLTVT.

This chain connects TRBV6-4 to TRBJ2-3; 8 nucleotides line up with TRBD1. The V segment lost 8 bases and the J segment 8 bases; nucleotides outside the gene matches: 9. The CDR3 runs to 13 residues. CDR1 is MRHNA and CDR2 is SNTAGT in the germline V gene. The CDR3 is CASATGAGGTQYF. In nucleotides, the CDR3 is TGTGCCAGCGCGACAGGGGCGGGCGGTACGCAGTATTTT.

This chain joins TRBV5-4 and TRBJ1-5, with a possible D match to TRBD1 (5 bases). Trimming removed 4 bases from V and 6 bases from J, with 11 bases in between. CDR3 length: 13 residues. CDR1 and CDR2 from the germline V gene are SGHNT and YYREEE (reference sequence). This chain's CDR3 is CASSETGGQPQHF. The CDR3 coding sequence is TGTGCCAGCAGCGAGACTGGGGGTCAGCCCCAGCATTTT.

The chain has TRBV28 and TRBJ2-2, with D uncertain. V was clipped by 7 bases and J by 2 bases, with 5 bases between them. Germline CDR1 reads MDHEN; CDR2 reads SYDVKM. This CDR3 has 12 residues. The chain's CDR3 is CASNENTGELFF. The CDR3 DNA sequence: TGTGCCAGCAACGAAAACACCGGGGAGCTGTTTTTT.

The count of this clone is one. The rearrangement joins TRBV2 to TRBJ1-1; D is undetermined. Trimming removed 7 bases from V and 6 bases from J, with 9 bases in between. This CDR3 spans 11 amino acids. The V gene's germline CDR1 is SNHLY and CDR2 FYNNEI. The CDR3 reads CASKGEAEAFF. The CDR3 nucleotides are TGTGCCAGCAAGGGTGAGGCTGAAGCTTTCTTT.

This chain joins TRBV18 and TRBJ2-3; D not certain. The germline CDR1 and CDR2 sequences are KGHSH and LQKENI. CDR3 length equals 14 residues. V gave up 5 bases and J gave up 1 base, with 10 bases separating them. The CDR3 DNA reads as TGTGCCAGCTCAACGTACGTTCGCACAGATACGCAGTATTTT. This codes for CASSTYVRTDTQYF. Based on the CDR3 plus reference TRBV18 and TRBJ2-3, the full variable domain is NAGVMQNPRHLVRRRGQEARLRCSPMKGHSHVYWYRQLPEEGLKFMVYLQKENIIDESGMPKERFSAEFPKEGPSILRIQQVVRGDSAAYFCASSTYVRTDTQYFGPGTRLTVL.

Many counts were recorded for this clone. The rearrangement uses TRBV6-5 and TRBJ1-3, with 9 positions matching TRBD1. Trimming cost V 0 bases and J 11 bases; bases outside gene matches: 8. This CDR3 has 15 residues. CDR1 and CDR2 from the germline V gene are MNHEY and SVGAGI. Written as DNA, the CDR3 is TGTGCCAGCAGTTACTCTCGGACAGGGGATACAGCCATATATTTT. It yields the protein CASSYSRTGDTAIYF.

This clone was observed a few times. The V call is TRBV28, the J call TRBJ1-4, with 7 bases matching TRBD1. Unmatched junction bases numbered 10, after V lost 7 bases and J lost 8 bases. The CDR3 contains 14 residues. CDR1 is MDHEN, CDR2 SYDVKM, per germline. The CDR3 DNA reads as TGTGCCAGCACCTATGGACAGGCGGGGGAAAAACTGTTTTTT. Translating gives CASTYGQAGEKLFF. The full variable domain, in which reference TRBV28 and TRBJ1-4 provide the parts outside the CDR3, is DVKVTQSSRYLVKRTGEKVFLECVQDMDHENMFWYRQDPGLGLRLIYFSYDVKMKEKGDIPEGYSVSREKKERFSLILESASTNQTSMYLCASTYGQAGEKLFFGSGTQLSVL.

By its share, this clone is medium-sized (0.01 to 0.1%). The chain couples TRBV18 to TRBJ2-2; D is undetermined. This CDR3 is 15 amino acids long. Between the trimmed V and J ends, which lost 4 bases and 2 bases, there was a span of 11 bases. Germline values: CDR1 KGHSH, CDR2 LQKENI. As DNA, the CDR3 is TGTGCCAGCTCACTGTCTTTAATAAACACCGGGGAGCTGTTTTTT. As protein: CASSLSLINTGELFF. The variable domain in full, with the rest retrieved from reference TRBV18 and TRBJ2-2, is NAGVMQNPRHLVRRRGQEARLRCSPMKGHSHVYWYRQLPEEGLKFMVYLQKENIIDESGMPKERFSAEFPKEGPSILRIQQVVRGDSAAYFCASSLSLINTGELFFGEGSRLTVL.

The chain recombines TRBV15 with TRBJ1-1; the D gene is possibly TRBD1 (6 bases). Germline assignment: CDR1 LNHNV and CDR2 YYDKDF (reference sequence). Deletions cut 3 bases from V and 5 bases from J, with 16 bases between. The CDR3 has 15 residues. The CDR3 sequence is CATSSKTGYLTEAFF. In DNA, the CDR3 is TGTGCCACCAGCAGCAAGACAGGTTATCTTACTGAAGCTTTCTTT.

The chain uses TRBV7-2 and TRBJ1-5; D might be TRBD1 (5 bases). V was clipped by 5 bases and J by 4 bases, with 12 bases between them. CDR1 and CDR2 (germline): SGHTA, FQGNSA. The CDR3 has 14 residues. The CDR3 spells CASSNTGSNQPQHF. The DNA for the CDR3 is TGTGCCAGCAGCAATACAGGATCGAATCAGCCCCAGCATTTT.